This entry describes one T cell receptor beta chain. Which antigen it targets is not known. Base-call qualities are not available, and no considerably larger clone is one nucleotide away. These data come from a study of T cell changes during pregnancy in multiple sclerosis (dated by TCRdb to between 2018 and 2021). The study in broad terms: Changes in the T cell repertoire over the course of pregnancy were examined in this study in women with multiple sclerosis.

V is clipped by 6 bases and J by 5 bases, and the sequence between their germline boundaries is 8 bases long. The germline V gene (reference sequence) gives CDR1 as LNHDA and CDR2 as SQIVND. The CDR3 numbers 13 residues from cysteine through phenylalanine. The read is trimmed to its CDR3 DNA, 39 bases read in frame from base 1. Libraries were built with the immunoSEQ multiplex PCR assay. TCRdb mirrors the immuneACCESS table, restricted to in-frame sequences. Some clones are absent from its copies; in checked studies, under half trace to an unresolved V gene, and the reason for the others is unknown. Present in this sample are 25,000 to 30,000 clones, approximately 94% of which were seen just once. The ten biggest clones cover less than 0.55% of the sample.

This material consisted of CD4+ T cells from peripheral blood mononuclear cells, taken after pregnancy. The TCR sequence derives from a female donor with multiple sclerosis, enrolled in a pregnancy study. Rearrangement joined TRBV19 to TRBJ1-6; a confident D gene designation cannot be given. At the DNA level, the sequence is TGTGCCAGTAGGTCGGTTGATAATTCACCCCTCCACTTT. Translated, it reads CASRSVDNSPLHF.